The 15 T cell receptor beta chains presented below share a single source sample, sequenced in a study of T cell clonotyping in hematopoietic cell transplantation. Assay used: immunoSEQ multiplex PCR; TCRdb lists only in-frame clones, some missing. The data show roughly 30,000 clones, approximately 90% seen once. Here the sequenced sample was PBMCs, taken 100 days after allogeneic stem cell transplant. The receptor set was obtained from a female patient between 50 and 60 years old who had an allogeneic stem cell transplant from a related donor, so the T cells may come from the graft donor. Some clones in this sample may be carry-over from other donors' samples.

The V call is TRBV30, the J call TRBJ1-5, with D possibly TRBD1 on 6 matching bases. CDR1 and CDR2 (germline): GTSNPN, SVGIG (reference sequence). Trimming shortened V by 5 bases and J by 5 bases, and 10 bases separated the two germline ends. The length of the CDR3 is 12 residues. This CDR3 is CAWGGGDQPQHF. CDR3 nucleotides: TGTGCCTGGGGAGGGGGGGATCAGCCCCAGCATTTT.

The chain couples TRBV6-1 to TRBJ1-6; tentative D call: TRBD1 (5 bases). Germline V gene sequence: CDR1 MNHNS, CDR2 SASEGT. Between the trimmed V and J ends, which lost 3 bases and 5 bases, there was a span of 8 bases. This CDR3 spans 14 amino acids. The DNA of the CDR3 is TGTGCCAGCAGTGATGGGACCGATAATTCACCCCTCCACTTT. Protein sequence: CASSDGTDNSPLHF.

The rearrangement joins TRBV5-1 to TRBJ2-7, with 8 bases that match TRBD2. Trimming at V came to 5 bases and at J to 2 bases, leaving 9 bases not matched to a gene. The CDR3 extends over 15 amino acids. Germline V gene data show CDR1 as SGHRS and CDR2 as YFSETQ. CDR3 in DNA: TGCGCCAGCAGGAAGATCGGGGGGGCCGCCTACGAGCAGTACTTC. Its translation: CASRKIGGAAYEQYF.

The rearrangement joins TRBV20-1 to TRBJ2-7, with D unclear. Trimming cost V 1 base and J 6 bases, with 7 bases left between them. Germline V gene lookup returns CDR1 DFQATT and CDR2 SNEGSKA (reference sequence). This CDR3 is built from 11 residues. In DNA, the CDR3 is TGCAGTGCTAGAGCCCTCCCCGAGCAGTACTTC. Amino acids: CSARALPEQYF.

The chain couples TRBV5-1 to TRBJ1-2; no clear D gene. The CDR3 has 16 amino acids. Germline loops: CDR1 SGHRS, CDR2 YFSETQ. The V and J ends lost 3 bases and 8 bases respectively, with 23 bases between them. CDR3 coding DNA: TGCGCCAGCAGCTCCACTACCGGACTCCGAGCGGAAGGCTACACCTTC. It translates to CASSSTTGLRAEGYTF.

The V gene is TRBV6-5, the J gene TRBJ2-7; D is ambiguous. The V and J ends lost 8 bases and 1 base respectively, with 6 bases between them. The CDR3 runs 11 residues. CDR1 is MNHEY and CDR2 is SVGAGI in the germline V gene. CDR3 sequence reads: CASQASYEQYF. As DNA, the CDR3 is TGTGCCAGCCAAGCTTCCTACGAGCAGTACTTC.

The rearrangement links TRBV14 to TRBJ1-2, with D unclear. The CDR3 is 14 amino acids. CDR1 and CDR2 from the germline V gene are SGHDN and FVKESK. With 4 bases removed from V and 3 bases from J, the gap between germline ends came to 12 bases. The CDR3 reads CASSLSQRDYGYTF. The CDR3 DNA reads as TGTGCCAGCAGCCTTTCACAGAGAGACTATGGCTACACCTTC.

The J gene is TRBJ2-6, the V gene TRBV4-3, with TRBD1 as a possible D gene (5 bases). The CDR3 totals 18 residues. From germline, CDR1 is LGHNA and CDR2 YSLEER. Trimming cost V 1 base and J 0 bases, with 13 bases left between them. CDR3 nucleotides: TGCGCCAGCAGCCAAGGCCTGCAGACAGCCTCTGGGGCCAACGTCCTGACTTTC. Translating gives CASSQGLQTASGANVLTF.

V is TRBV6-1 and J is TRBJ2-7; tentatively, D is TRBD1 or TRBD2 (5 bases each). The CDR3 consists of 12 residues. In germline, CDR1 is MNHNS, CDR2 SASEGT. Trimming took 8 bases from V and 2 from J, leaving 10 bases between them. CDR3 protein: CASGTPPYEQYF. DNA for the CDR3: TGTGCCAGCGGGACGCCGCCCTACGAGCAGTACTTC.

The rearrangement links TRBV9 to TRBJ2-3, with D uncertain. This CDR3 spans 15 amino acids. From germline, CDR1 is SGDLS and CDR2 YYNGEE. Trimming took 0 bases from V and 4 from J, leaving 12 bases between them. The CDR3 DNA reads as TGTGCCAGCAGCGTAGAATGGTCTAGGGCAGATACGCAGTATTTT. Encoded protein: CASSVEWSRADTQYF.

This clone was seen a few times. The chain employs TRBV30 and TRBJ2-1; TRBD1 matches at 7 bases. V lost 2 bases, J lost 6 bases, and 10 bases stayed unmatched. CDR1 is GTSNPN, CDR2 SVGIG, per germline (reference sequence). The CDR3 length is 15 residues. The CDR3 DNA reads as TGTGCCTGGAGTCCCTGGAGCCCAGGGGGCAATGAGCAGTTCTTC. It specifies CAWSPWSPGGNEQFF.

This chain connects TRBV2 to TRBJ2-7; 8 bases map to TRBD1. Trimming took 6 bases from V and 3 from J; bases not matched to a gene: 10. Looked up from germline, CDR1 is SNHLY and CDR2 is FYNNEI. CDR3 size: 15 residues. The DNA for the CDR3 is TGTGCCAGCAGCGCGGGACAGGCCTCATTCTACGAGCAGTACTTC. This encodes CASSAGQASFYEQYF.

V and J are TRBV18 and TRBJ1-1, with D possibly matching TRBD1 (5 bases). CDR1 KGHSH and CDR2 LQKENI come from the germline V gene. The CDR3 has 13 amino acids. The germline V and J ends were trimmed by 3 bases and 8 bases, with 13 bases remaining between them. In DNA form, the CDR3 reads TGTGCCAGCTCACCGGGGGGAGAACTCGAAGCTTTCTTT. The encoded protein is CASSPGGELEAFF.

This clone was detected a few times. The rearrangement joins TRBV4-2 to TRBJ2-6; D is uncertain. CDR1 and CDR2 (germline): LGHNA, YNFKEQ. Trimming removed 1 base from V and 0 bases from J, with 4 bases in between. The CDR3 extends over 15 amino acids. The CDR3 loop is CASSQGGSGANVLTF. The CDR3 DNA sequence: TGTGCCAGCAGCCAAGGCGGCTCTGGGGCCAACGTCCTGACTTTC.

The chain is built from TRBV2 and TRBJ2-3; no reliable D call. Germline V gene lookup returns CDR1 SNHLY and CDR2 FYNNEI. The CDR3 contains 14 residues. V was cut by 6 bases and J by 0 bases, with 10 bases left in between. The CDR3 region is CASREISSTDTQYF. CDR3 DNA sequence: TGTGCCAGCAGGGAGATTTCTAGCACAGATACGCAGTATTTT.